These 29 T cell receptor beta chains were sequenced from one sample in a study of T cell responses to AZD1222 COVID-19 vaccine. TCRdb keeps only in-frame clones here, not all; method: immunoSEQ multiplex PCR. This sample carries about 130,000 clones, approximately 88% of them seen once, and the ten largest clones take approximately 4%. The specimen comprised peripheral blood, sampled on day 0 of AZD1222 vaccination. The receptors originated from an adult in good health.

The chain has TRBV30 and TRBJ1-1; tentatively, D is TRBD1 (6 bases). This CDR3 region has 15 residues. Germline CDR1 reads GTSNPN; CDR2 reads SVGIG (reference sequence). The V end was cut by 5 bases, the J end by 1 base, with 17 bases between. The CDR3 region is CAWQGGDGENTEAFF. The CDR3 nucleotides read TGTGCCTGGCAAGGGGGGGACGGGGAGAACACTGAAGCTTTCTTT.

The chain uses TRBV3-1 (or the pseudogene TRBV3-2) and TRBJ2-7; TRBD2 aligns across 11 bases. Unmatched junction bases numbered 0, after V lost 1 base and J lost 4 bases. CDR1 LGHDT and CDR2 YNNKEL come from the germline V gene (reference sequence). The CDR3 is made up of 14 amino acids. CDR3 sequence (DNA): TGTGCCAGCAGCCAAGCTAGCGGGGGGTACGAGCAGTACTTC. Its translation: CASSQASGGYEQYF.

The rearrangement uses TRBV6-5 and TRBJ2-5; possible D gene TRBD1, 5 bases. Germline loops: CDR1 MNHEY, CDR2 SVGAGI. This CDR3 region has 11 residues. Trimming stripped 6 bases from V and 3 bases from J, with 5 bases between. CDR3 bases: TGTGCCAGCAGGACAGAAGAGACCCAGTACTTC. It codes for CASRTEETQYF.

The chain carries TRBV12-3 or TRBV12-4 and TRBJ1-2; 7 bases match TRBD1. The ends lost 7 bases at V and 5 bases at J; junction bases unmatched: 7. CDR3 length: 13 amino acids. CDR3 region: CASKDRDRYGYTF. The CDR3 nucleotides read TGTGCCAGCAAAGACAGGGATCGGTATGGCTACACCTTC.

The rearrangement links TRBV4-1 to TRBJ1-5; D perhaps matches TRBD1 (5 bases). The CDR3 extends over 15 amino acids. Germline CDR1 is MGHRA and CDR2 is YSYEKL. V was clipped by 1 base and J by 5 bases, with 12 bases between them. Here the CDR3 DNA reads TGCGCCAGCAGCCAAGCTGCGGGGCAGGATCAGCCCCAGCATTTT. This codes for CASSQAAGQDQPQHF.

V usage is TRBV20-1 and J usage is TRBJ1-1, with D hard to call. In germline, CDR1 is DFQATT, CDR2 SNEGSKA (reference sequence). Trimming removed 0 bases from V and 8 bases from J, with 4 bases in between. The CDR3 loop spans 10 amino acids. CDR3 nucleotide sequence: TGCAGTGCTAGAGATTTAGAAGCTTTCTTT. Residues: CSARDLEAFF.

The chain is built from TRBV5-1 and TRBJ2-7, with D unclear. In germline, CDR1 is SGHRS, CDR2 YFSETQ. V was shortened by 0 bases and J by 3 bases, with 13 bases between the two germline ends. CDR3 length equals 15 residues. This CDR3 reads CASSLERGRFYEQYF. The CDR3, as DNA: TGCGCCAGCAGCTTGGAACGTGGCAGATTCTACGAGCAGTACTTC.

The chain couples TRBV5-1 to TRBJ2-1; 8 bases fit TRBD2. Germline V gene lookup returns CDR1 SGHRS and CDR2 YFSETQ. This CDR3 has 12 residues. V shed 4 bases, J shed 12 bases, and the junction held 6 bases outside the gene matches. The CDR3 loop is CASSPAGGRQFF. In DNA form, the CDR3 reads TGCGCCAGCAGCCCCGCGGGGGGCCGGCAGTTCTTC.

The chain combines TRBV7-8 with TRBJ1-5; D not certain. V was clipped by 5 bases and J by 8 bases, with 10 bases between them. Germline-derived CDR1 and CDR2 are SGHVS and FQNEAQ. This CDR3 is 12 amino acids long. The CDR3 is CASSPLGKPQHF. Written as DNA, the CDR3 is TGTGCCAGCAGCCCCCTTGGGAAGCCCCAGCATTTT.

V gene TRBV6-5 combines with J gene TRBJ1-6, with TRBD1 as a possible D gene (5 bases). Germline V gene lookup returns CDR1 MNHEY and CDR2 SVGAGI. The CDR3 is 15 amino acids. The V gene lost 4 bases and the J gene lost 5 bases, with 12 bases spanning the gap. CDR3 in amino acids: CASSLGQPDNSPLHF. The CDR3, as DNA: TGTGCCAGCAGTTTGGGGCAGCCCGATAATTCACCCCTCCACTTT.

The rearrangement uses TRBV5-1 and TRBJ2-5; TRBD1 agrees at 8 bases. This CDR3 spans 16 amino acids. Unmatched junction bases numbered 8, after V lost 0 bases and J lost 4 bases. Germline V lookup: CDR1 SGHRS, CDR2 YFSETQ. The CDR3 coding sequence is TGCGCCAGCAGCTTGGCCGCCGGACAGGGTCGAGAGACCCAGTACTTC. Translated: CASSLAAGQGRETQYF.

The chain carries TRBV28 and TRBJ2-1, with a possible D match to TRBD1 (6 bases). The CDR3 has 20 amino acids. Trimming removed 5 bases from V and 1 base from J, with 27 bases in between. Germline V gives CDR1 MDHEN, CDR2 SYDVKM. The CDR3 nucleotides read TGTGCCAGCAGTCCCCTAGCCCGCCTTTCCCAGGGGAGTTCCTACAATGAGCAGTTCTTC. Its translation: CASSPLARLSQGSSYNEQFF.

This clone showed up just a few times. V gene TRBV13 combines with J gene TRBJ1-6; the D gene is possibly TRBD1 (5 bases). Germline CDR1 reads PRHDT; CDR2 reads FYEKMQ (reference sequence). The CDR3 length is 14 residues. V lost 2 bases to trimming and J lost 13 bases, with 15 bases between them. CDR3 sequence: CASSLKGRASPLHF. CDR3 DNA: TGTGCCAGCAGCTTAAAGGGCAGGGCATCGCCCCTCCACTTT.

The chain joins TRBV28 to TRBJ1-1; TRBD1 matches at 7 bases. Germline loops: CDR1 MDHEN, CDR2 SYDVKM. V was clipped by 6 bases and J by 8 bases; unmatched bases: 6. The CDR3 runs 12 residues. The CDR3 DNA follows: TGTGCCAGCAGGGGCCCAGGGGGAGAAGCTTTCTTT. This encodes CASRGPGGEAFF.

CDR3: CASTSRDISSYNEQFF. The CDR3 bases are TGTGCCAGTACTTCGAGGGACATATCATCCTACAATGAGCAGTTCTTC. The genes are TRBV19 and TRBJ2-1, with D tentatively TRBD1 (6 bases). Trimming took off 7 bases at V and 1 base at J, with 17 bases between the two ends. This CDR3 has 16 amino acids. The germline CDR1 and CDR2 sequences are LNHDA and SQIVND (reference sequence).

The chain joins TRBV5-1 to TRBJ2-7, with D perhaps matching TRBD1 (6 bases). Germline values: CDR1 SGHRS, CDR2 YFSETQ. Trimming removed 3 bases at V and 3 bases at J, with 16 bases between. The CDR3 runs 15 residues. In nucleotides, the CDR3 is TGCGCCAGCAGCTCTAGGACAGCCACCGTCTACGAGCAGTACTTC. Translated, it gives CASSSRTATVYEQYF.

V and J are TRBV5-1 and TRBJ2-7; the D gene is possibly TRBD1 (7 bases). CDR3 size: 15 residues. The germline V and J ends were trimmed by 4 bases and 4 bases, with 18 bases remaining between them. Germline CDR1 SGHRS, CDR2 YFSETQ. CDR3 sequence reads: CASSPAGTADYEQYF. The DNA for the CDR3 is TGCGCCAGCAGCCCGGCGGGGACAGCTGATTACGAGCAGTACTTC.

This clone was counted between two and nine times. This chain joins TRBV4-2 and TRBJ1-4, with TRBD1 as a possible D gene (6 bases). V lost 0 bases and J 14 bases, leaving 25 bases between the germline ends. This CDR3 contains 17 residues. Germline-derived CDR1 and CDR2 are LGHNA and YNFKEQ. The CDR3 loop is CASSQDIGAGVGRGLFF. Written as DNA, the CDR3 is TGTGCCAGCAGCCAAGATATCGGGGCAGGGGTGGGTCGGGGGCTGTTTTTT.

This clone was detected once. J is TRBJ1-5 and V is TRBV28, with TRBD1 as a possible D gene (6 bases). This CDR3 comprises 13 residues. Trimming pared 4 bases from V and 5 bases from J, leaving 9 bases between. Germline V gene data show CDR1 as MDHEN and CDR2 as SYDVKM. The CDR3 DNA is TGTGCCAGCAGTTCATACAGGGATCAGCCCCAGCATTTT. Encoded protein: CASSSYRDQPQHF.

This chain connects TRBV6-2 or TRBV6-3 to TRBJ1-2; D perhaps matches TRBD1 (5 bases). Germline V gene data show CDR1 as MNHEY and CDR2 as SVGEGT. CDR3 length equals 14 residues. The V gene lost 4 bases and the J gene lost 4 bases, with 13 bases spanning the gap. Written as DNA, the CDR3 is TGTGCCAGCAGTTTTAGGGGAATCGGCTATGGCTACACCTTC. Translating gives CASSFRGIGYGYTF.

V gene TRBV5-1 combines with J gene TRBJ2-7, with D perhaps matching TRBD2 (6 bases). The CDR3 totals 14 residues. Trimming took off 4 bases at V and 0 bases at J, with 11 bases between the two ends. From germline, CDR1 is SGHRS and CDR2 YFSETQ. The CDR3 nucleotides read TGCGCCAGCAGCGCCCGGGGGTCCTCCTACGAGCAGTACTTC. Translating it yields CASSARGSSYEQYF.

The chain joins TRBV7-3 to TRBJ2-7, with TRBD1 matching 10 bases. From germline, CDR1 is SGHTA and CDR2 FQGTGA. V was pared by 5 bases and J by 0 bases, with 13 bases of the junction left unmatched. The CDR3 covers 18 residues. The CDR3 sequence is CASSRIRDRGSDSYEQYF. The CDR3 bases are TGTGCCAGCAGCCGAATCCGGGACAGGGGTAGTGACTCCTACGAGCAGTACTTC.

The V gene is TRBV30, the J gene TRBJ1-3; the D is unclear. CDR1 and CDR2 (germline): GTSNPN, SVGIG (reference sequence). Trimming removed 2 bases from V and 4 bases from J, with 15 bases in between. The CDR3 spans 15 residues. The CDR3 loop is CAWSRGPPGGNTIYF. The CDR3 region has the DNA TGTGCCTGGAGTAGAGGCCCCCCAGGAGGAAACACCATATATTTT.

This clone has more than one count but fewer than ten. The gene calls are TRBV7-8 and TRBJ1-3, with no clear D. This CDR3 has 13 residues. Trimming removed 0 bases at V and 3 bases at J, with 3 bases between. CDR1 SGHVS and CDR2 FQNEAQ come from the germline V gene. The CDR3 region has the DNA TGTGCCAGCAGCTTAGCCTTTGGAAACACCATATATTTT. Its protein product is CASSLAFGNTIYF.

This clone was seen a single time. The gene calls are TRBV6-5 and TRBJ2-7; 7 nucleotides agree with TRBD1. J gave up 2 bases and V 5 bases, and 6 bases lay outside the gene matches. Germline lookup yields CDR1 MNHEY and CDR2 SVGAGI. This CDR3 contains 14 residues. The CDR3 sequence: CASSQTDRAYEQYF. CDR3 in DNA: TGTGCCAGCAGTCAAACAGACAGGGCCTACGAGCAGTACTTC.

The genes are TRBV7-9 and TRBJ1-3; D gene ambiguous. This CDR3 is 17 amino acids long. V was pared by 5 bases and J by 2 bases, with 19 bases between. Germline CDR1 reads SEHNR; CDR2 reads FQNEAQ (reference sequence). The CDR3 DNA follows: TGTGCCAGCAGCCTTAGAGAGGTCGGAGAAACTGGAAACACCATATATTTT. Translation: CASSLREVGETGNTIYF.

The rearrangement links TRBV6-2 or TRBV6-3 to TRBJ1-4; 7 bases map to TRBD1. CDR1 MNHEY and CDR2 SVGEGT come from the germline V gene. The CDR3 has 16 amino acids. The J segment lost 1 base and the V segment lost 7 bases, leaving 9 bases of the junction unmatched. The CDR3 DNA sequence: TGTGCCAGCACCCCTGAGGGGGCTTTAACTAATGAAAAACTGTTTTTT. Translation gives CASTPEGALTNEKLFF.

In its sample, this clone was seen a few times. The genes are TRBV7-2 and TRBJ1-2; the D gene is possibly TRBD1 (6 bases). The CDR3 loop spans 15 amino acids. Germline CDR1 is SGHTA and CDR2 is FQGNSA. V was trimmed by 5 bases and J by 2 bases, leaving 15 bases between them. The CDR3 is CASSPWKTGNYGYTF. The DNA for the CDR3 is TGTGCCAGCAGCCCATGGAAGACAGGAAACTATGGCTACACCTTC. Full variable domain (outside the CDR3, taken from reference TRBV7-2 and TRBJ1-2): GAGVSQSPSNKVTEKGKDVELRCDPISGHTALYWYRQSLGQGLEFLIYFQGNSAPDKSGLPSDRFSAERTGGSVSTLTIQRTQQEDSAVYLCASSPWKTGNYGYTFGSGTRLTVV.

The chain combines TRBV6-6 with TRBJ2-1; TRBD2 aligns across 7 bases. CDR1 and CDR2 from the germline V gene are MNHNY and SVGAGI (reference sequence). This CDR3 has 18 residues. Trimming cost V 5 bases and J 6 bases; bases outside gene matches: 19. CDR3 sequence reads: CASSPSRSAGWVPNEQFF. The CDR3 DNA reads TGTGCCAGCAGTCCGTCCCGGTCAGCGGGGTGGGTCCCCAATGAGCAGTTCTTC.